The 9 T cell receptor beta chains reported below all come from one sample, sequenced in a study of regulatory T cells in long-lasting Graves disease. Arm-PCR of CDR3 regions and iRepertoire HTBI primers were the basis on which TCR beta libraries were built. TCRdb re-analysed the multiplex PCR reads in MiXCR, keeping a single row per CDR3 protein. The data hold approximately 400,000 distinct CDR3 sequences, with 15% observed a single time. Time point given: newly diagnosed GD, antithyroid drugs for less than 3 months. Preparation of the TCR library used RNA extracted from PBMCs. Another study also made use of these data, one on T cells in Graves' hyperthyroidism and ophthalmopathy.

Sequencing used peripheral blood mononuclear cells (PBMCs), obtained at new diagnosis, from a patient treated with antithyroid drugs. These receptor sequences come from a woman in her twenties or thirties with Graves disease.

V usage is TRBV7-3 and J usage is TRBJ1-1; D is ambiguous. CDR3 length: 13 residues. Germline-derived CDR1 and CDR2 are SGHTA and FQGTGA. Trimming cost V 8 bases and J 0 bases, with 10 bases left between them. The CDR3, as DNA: TGTGCCAGCGGCACGGGCCTGAACACTGAAGCTTTCTTT. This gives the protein CASGTGLNTEAFF.

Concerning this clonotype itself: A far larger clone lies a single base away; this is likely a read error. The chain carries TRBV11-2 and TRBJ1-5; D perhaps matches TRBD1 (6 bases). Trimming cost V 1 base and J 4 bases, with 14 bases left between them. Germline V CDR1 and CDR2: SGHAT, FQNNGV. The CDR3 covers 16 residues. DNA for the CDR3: TGTGCCAGCAGCTTAGCGGACAGACGTGCGAATCAGCCCCAGCATTTT. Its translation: CASSLADRRANQPQHF. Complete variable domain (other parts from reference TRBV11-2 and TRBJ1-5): EAGVAQSPRYKIIEKRQSVAFWCNPISGHATLYWYQQILGQGPKLLIQFQNNGVVDDSQLPKDRFSAERLKGVDSTLKIQPAKLEDSAVYLCASSLADRRANQPQHFGDGTRLSIL.

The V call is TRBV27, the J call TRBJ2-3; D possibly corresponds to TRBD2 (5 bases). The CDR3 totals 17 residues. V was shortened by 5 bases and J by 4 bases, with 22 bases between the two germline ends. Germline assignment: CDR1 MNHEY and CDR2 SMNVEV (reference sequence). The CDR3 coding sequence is TGTGCCAGCAGTAGCCAGGATCTTGCGGAGGTTCCAGATACGCAGTATTTT. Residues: CASSSQDLAEVPDTQYF.

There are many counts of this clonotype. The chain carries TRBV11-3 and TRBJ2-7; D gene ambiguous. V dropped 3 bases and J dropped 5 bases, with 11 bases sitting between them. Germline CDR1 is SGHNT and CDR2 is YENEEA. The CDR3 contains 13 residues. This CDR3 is CASSLSPPHEQYF. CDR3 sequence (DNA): TGTGCCAGCAGCTTGAGTCCTCCACACGAGCAGTACTTC. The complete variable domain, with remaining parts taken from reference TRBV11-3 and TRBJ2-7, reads EAGVVQSPRYKIIEKKQPVAFWCNPISGHNTLYWYLQNLGQGPELLIRYENEEAVDDSQLPKDRFSAERLKGVDSTLKIQPAELGDSAVYLCASSLSPPHEQYFGPGTRLTVT.

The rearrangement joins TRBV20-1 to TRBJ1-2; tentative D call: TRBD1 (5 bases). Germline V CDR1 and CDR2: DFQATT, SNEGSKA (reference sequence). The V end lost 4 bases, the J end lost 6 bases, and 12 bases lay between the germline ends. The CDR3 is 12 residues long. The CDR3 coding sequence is TGCAGTGCTAAGACAGCTACGGATGGCTACACCTTC. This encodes CSAKTATDGYTF.

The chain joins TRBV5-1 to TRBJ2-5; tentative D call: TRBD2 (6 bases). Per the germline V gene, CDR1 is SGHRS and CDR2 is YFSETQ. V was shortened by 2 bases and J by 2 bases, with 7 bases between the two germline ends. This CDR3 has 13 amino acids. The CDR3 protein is CASSFREQETQYF. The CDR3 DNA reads TGCGCCAGCAGCTTCCGGGAGCAAGAGACCCAGTACTTC.

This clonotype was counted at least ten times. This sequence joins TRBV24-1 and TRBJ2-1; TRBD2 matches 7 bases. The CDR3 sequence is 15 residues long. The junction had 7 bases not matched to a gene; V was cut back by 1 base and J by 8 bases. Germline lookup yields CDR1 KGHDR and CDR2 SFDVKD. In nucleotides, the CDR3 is TGTGCCACCAGTGATTTCAAAGCGGGGCGGGATGAGCAGTTCTTC. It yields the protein CATSDFKAGRDEQFF.

CDR3 in DNA: TGTGCCAGCTGGGGGGGGGAGTTCTATGGCTACACCTTC. Its translation is CASWGGEFYGYTF. The V gene is TRBV6-2 or TRBV6-3, the J gene TRBJ1-2, with a tentative D call TRBD1 (5 bases). The CDR3 sequence is 13 residues long. V lost 8 bases, J lost 4 bases, and 14 bases lay in between. CDR1 is MNHEY and CDR2 is SVGEGT in the germline V gene.

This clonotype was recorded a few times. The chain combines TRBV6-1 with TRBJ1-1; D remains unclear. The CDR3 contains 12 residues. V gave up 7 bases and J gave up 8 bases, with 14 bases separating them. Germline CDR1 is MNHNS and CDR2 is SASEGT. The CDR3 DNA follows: TGTGCCAGCACCCAAACGGCGGGGGAAGCTTTCTTT. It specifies CASTQTAGEAFF.